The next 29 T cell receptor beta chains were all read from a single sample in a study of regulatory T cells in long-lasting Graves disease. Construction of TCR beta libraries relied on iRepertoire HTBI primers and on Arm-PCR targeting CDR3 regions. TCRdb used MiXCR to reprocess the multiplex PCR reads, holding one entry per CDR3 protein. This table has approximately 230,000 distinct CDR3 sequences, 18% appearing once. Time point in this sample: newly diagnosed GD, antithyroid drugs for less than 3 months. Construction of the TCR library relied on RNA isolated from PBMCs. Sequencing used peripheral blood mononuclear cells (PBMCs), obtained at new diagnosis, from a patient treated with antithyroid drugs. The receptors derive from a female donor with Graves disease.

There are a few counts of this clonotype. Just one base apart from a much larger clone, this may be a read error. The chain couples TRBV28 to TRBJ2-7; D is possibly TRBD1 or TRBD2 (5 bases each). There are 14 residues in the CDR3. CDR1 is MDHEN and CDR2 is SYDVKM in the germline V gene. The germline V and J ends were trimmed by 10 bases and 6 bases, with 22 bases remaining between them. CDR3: CAIYPRQGACEQYF. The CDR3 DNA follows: TGTGCCATTTACCCCCGGCAGGGAGCCTGCGAGCAGTACTTC.

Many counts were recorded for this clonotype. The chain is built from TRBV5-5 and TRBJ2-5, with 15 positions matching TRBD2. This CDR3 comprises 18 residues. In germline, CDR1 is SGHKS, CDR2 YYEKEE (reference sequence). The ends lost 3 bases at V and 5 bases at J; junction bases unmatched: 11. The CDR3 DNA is TGTGCCAGCAGCTCGGGACTAGCGGGAGGTGAAATACGCGAGACCCAGTACTTC. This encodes CASSSGLAGGEIRETQYF.

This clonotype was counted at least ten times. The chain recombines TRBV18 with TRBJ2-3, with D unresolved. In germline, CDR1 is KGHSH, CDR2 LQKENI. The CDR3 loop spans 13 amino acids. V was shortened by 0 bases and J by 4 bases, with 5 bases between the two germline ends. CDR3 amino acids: CASSPPVPDTQYF. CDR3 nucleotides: TGTGCCAGCTCACCACCCGTCCCAGATACGCAGTATTTT.

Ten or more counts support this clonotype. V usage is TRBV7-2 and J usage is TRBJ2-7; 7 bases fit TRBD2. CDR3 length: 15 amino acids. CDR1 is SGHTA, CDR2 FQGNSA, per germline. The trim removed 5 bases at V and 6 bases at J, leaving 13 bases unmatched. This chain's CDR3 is CASSHGGLNFAEQYF. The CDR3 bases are TGTGCCAGCAGCCACGGGGGACTAAACTTTGCCGAGCAGTACTTC.

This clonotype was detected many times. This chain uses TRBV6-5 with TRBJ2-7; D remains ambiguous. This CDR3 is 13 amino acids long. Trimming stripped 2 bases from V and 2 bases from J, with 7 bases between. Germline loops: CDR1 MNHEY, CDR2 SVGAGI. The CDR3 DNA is TGTGCCAGCAGTTACCTGCTCGCCTACGAGCAGTACTTC. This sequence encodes CASSYLLAYEQYF.

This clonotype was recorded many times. CDR3 amino acids: CASRGGEYSADTQYF. In DNA, the CDR3 is TGTGCCAGCAGAGGCGGGGAGTATTCGGCCGATACGCAGTATTTT. This chain joins TRBV28 and TRBJ2-3, with D possibly TRBD2 on 6 matching bases. V shed 6 bases and J shed 6 bases, with 19 bases lying between them. CDR1 and CDR2 from the germline V gene are MDHEN and SYDVKM. The CDR3 is 15 residues long.

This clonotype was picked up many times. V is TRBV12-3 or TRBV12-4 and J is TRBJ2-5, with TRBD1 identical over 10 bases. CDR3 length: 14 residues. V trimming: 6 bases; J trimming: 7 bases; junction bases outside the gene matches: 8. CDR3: CASSTGTGERTQYF. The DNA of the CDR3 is TGTGCCAGCAGCACCGGGACAGGGGAGCGGACCCAGTACTTC.

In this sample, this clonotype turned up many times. In DNA form, the CDR3 reads TGTGCCAGTAGTATACCTCAGATCCGCATGAACACTGAAGCTTTCTTT. It encodes CASSIPQIRMNTEAFF. V gene TRBV19 combines with J gene TRBJ1-1; D not resolved. Germline CDR1 reads LNHDA; CDR2 reads SQIVND (reference sequence). The CDR3 is 16 residues long. Trimming took off 2 bases at V and 0 bases at J, with 13 bases between the two ends.

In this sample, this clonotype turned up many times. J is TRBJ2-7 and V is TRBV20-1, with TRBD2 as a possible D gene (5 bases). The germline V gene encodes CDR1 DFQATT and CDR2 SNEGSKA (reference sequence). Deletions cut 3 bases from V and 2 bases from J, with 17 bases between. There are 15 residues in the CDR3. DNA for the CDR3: TGCAGTGCTAGGCGCAACTCCCACGGGACCTACGAGCAGTACTTC. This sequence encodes CSARRNSHGTYEQYF.

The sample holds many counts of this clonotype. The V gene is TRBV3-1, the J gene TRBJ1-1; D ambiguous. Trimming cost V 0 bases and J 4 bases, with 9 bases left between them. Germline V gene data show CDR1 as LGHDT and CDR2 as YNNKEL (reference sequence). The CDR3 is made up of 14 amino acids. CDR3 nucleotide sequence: TGTGCCAGCAGCCAAGATCTTGAGGTCACTGAAGCTTTCTTT. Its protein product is CASSQDLEVTEAFF.

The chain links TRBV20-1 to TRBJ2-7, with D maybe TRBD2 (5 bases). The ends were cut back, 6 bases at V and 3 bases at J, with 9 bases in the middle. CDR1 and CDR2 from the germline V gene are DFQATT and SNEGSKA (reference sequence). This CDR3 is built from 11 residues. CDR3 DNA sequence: TGCAGTGCAGGCCGGGACTACGAGCAGTACTTC. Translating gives CSAGRDYEQYF.

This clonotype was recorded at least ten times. CDR3 nucleotide sequence: TGTGCCAGCAGACGGGGCGTGAACACTGAAGCTTTCTTT. This codes for CASRRGVNTEAFF. The chain has TRBV6-1 and TRBJ1-1; D might be TRBD1 (5 bases). This CDR3 is 13 amino acids long. Deletions cut 6 bases from V and 0 bases from J, with 8 bases between. Looked up from germline, CDR1 is MNHNS and CDR2 is SASEGT.

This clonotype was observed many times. The CDR3 sequence is CASSYSVYNEQFF. The DNA of the CDR3 is TGTGCCAGCAGTTACTCAGTCTACAATGAGCAGTTCTTC. The chain uses TRBV6-5 and TRBJ2-1; D is unclear. Germline-derived CDR1 and CDR2 are MNHEY and SVGAGI. With 0 bases removed from V and 3 bases from J, the gap between germline ends came to 3 bases. The CDR3 extends over 13 amino acids.

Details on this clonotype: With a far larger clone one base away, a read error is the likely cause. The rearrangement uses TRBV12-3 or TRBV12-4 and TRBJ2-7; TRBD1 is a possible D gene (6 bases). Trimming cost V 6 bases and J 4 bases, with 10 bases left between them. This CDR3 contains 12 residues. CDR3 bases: TGTGCCAGCAGCAGGACAGATTACGAGCAGTACTTC. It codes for CASSRTDYEQYF.

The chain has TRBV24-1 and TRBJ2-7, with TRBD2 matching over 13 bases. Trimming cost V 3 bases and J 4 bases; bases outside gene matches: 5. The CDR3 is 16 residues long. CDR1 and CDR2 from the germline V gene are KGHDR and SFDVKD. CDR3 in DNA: TGTGCCACCAGTGATCCTGGACTAGCGGGAGTATACGAGCAGTACTTC. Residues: CATSDPGLAGVYEQYF.

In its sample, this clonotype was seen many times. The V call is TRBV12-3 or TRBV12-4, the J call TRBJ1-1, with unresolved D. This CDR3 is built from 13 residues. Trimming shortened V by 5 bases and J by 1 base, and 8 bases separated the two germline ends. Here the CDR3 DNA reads TGTGCCAGCAGTGAACGAGAGAACACTGAAGCTTTCTTT. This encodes CASSERENTEAFF.

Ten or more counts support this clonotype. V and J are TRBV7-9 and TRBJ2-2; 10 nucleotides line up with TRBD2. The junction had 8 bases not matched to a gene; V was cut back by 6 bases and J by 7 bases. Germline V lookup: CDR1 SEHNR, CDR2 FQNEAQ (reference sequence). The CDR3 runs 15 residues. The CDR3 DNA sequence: TGTGCCAGCAGTCCCGGGACTAGCGATATCGGGGAGCTGTTTTTT. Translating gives CASSPGTSDIGELFF.

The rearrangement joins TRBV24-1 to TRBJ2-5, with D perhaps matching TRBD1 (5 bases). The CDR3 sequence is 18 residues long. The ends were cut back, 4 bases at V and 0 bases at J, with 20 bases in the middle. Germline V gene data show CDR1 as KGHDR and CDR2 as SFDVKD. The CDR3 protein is CATSDSSDRAGNQETQYF. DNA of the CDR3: TGTGCCACCAGTGACTCCTCGGACCGGGCAGGGAACCAAGAGACCCAGTACTTC.

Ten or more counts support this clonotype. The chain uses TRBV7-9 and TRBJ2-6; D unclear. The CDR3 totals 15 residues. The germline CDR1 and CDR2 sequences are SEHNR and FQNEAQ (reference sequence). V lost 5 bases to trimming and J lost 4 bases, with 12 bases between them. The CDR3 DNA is TGTGCCAGCAGCCTCCCACGGGTCGGGGCCAACGTCCTGACTTTC. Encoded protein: CASSLPRVGANVLTF.

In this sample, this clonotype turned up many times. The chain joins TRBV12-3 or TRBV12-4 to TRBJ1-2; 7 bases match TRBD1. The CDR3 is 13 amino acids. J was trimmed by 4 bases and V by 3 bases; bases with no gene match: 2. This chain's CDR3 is CASSLPGGYGYTF. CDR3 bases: TGTGCCAGCAGTTTGCCAGGGGGCTATGGCTACACCTTC.

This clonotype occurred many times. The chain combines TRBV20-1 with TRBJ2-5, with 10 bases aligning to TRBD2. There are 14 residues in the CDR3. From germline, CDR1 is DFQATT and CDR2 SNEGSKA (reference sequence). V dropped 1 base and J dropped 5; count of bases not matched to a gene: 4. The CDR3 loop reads CSARAGTSEETQYF. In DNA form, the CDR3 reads TGCAGTGCTAGAGCGGGGACTAGCGAGGAGACCCAGTACTTC.

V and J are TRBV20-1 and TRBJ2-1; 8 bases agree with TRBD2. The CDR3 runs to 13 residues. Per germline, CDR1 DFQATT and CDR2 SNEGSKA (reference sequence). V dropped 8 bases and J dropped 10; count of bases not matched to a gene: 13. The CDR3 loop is CSPTSELTREQFF. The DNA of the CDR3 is TGCAGTCCGACTAGCGAGCTTACAAGGGAGCAGTTCTTC.

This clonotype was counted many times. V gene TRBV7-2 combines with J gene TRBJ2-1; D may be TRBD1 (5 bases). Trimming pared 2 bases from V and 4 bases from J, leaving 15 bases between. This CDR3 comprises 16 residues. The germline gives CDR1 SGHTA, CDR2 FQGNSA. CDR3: CASSLFQGTTYNEQFF. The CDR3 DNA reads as TGTGCCAGCAGCTTATTTCAGGGAACTACGTACAATGAGCAGTTCTTC. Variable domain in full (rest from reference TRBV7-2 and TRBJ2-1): GAGVSQSPSNKVTEKGKDVELRCDPISGHTALYWYRQSLGQGLEFLIYFQGNSAPDKSGLPSDRFSAERTGGSVSTLTIQRTQQEDSAVYLCASSLFQGTTYNEQFFGPGTRLTVL.

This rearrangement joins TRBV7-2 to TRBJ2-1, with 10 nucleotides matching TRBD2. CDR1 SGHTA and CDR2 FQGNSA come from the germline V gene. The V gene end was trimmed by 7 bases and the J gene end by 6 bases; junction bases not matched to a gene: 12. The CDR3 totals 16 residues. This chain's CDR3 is CASTPDRAGGSNEQFF. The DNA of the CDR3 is TGTGCCAGCACCCCCGACCGAGCGGGGGGGAGCAATGAGCAGTTCTTC.

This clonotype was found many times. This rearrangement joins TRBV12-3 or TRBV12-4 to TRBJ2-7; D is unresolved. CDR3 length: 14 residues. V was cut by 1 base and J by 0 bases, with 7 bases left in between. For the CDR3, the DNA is TGTGCCAGCAGTTTAGACAGTATCTCCTACGAGCAGTACTTC. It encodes CASSLDSISYEQYF.

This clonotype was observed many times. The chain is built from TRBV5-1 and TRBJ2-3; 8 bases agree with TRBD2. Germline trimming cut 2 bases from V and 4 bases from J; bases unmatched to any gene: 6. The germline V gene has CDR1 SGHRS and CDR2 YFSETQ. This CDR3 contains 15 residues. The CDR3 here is CASSFLTSESDTQYF. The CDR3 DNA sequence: TGCGCCAGCAGCTTCCTGACTAGCGAGTCAGATACGCAGTATTTT.

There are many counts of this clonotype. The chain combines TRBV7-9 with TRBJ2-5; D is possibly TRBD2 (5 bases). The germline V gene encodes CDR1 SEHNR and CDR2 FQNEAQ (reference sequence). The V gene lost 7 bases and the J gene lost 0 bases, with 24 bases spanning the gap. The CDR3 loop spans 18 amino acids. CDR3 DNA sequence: TGTGCCAGCACCACTAACATACGGCGGGCCGGGTACCAAGAGACCCAGTACTTC. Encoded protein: CASTTNIRRAGYQETQYF.

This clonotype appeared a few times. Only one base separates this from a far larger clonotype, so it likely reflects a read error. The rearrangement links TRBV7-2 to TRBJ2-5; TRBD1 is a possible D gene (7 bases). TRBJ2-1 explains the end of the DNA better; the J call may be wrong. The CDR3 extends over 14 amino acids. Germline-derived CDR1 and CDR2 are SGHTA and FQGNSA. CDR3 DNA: TGTGCCAGCAGCTTATCTCAGGGGGGCAATGAGCAGTTCTTC. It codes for CASSLSQGGNEQFF.

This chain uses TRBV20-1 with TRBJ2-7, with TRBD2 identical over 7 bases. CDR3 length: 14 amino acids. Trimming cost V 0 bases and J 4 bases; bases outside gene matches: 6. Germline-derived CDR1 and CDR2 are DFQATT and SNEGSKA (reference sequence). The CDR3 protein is CSARDPREWYEQYF. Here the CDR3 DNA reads TGCAGTGCTAGAGATCCGCGGGAGTGGTACGAGCAGTACTTC.